This T cell receptor beta chain was recovered during a study of T cells after yellow fever vaccination. This clonotype was found a few times. Per the germline V gene, CDR1 is SGHRS and CDR2 is YFSETQ. There are 16 residues in the CDR3. Trimming took 7 bases from V and 1 from J; bases not matched to a gene: 8. Template-switching 5'RACE yielded the TCR cDNA; a universal primer site and UMIs were added in the process. Each CDR3 protein is one row after TCRdb ran MiXCR on the 5' RACE reads. The sample shows 200,000 to 300,000 distinct CDR3 sequences, around 13% of them seen only once. Here the sequenced sample was CD4+ T cells sorted from PBMCs, taken 45 days after the yellow fever booster vaccination. The V call is TRBV5-1, the J call TRBJ2-3, with TRBD2 matching over 11 bases. The TCR originated in a man younger than 45 who received the YFV17D yellow fever vaccine. For the CDR3, the DNA is TGCGCCAGCCAGGGGGGACTAGCGGCCGGCACAGATACGCAGTATTTT. Its protein is CASQGGLAAGTDTQYF.